These 17 T cell receptor beta chains originate from one sample sequenced in a study of early T cells in non-severe SARS-CoV-2 infection. TCRdb recomputed calls from the 5' RACE reads with MiXCR, one row per CDR3 protein. This sample has 25,000 to 35,000 distinct CDR3 sequences, with 6.6% found just once. The sample taken for sequencing was whole blood. Receptors were obtained from an adult who was a healthcare worker with PCR-confirmed SARS-CoV-2 infection or an uninfected control (not recorded which).

This clonotype was picked up many times. The chain is built from TRBV6-2 or TRBV6-3 and TRBJ1-2; TRBD1 aligns across 7 bases. The CDR3 runs 17 residues. Looked up from germline, CDR1 is MNHEY and CDR2 is SVGEGT. The trim removed 8 bases at V and 1 base at J, leaving 16 bases unmatched. CDR3 coding DNA: TGTGCCAGCCGGGGAGTGGATGACAGGGCACATAACTATGGCTACACCTTC. Amino acid sequence: CASRGVDDRAHNYGYTF.

This clonotype was seen only a few times. The V call is TRBV4-3, the J call TRBJ1-1; possibly TRBD1 for D (5 bases). Trimming left V 0 bases short and J 8 bases short, with 16 bases between. CDR3 length: 15 residues. Per germline, CDR1 LGHNA and CDR2 YSLEER. The CDR3 here is CASSQDRGASSEAFF. In DNA form, the CDR3 reads TGCGCCAGCAGCCAAGATCGCGGGGCCAGCTCGGAAGCTTTCTTT.

The chain links TRBV12-3 or TRBV12-4 to TRBJ1-2, with D possibly TRBD1 on 5 matching bases. V dropped 4 bases and J dropped 4 bases, with 13 bases sitting between them. The CDR3 runs to 14 residues. The CDR3 DNA is TGTGCCAGCAGTTCACCAGGGAGTTCCTATGGCTACACCTTC. Residues: CASSSPGSSYGYTF.

This clonotype has ten or more counts. The rearrangement uses TRBV10-3 and TRBJ2-5; weak D call: TRBD2 (7 bases). V was cut by 5 bases and J by 4 bases, with 11 bases left in between. The CDR3 loop spans 13 amino acids. Germline V gene sequence: CDR1 ENHRY, CDR2 SYGVKD. This CDR3 is CAISTGRGETQYF. DNA for the CDR3: TGTGCCATCAGTACAGGGAGGGGAGAGACCCAGTACTTC.

This clonotype occurred many times. V is TRBV18 and J is TRBJ2-1; possible D gene TRBD2, 6 bases. The CDR3 consists of 13 residues. V was clipped by 3 bases and J by 8 bases, with 11 bases between them. CDR1 and CDR2 (germline): KGHSH, LQKENI. CDR3 in DNA: TGTGCCAGCTCACCGACTAGTAGCTATGAGCAGTTCTTC. Translation: CASSPTSSYEQFF.

V gene TRBV5-1 combines with J gene TRBJ1-4; D is undetermined. The CDR3 covers 15 residues. Trimming took off 4 bases at V and 0 bases at J, with 10 bases between the two ends. Germline loops: CDR1 SGHRS, CDR2 YFSETQ. CDR3 in DNA: TGCGCCAGCAGCCTTATCCCTGCAACTAATGAAAAACTGTTTTTT. Protein: CASSLIPATNEKLFF.

J is TRBJ2-1 and V is TRBV20-1, with 13 bases aligning to TRBD2. The V segment lost 4 bases and the J segment 0 bases; nucleotides outside the gene matches: 6. The V gene's germline CDR1 is DFQATT and CDR2 SNEGSKA (reference sequence). The CDR3 runs to 17 residues. CDR3 sequence (DNA): TGCAGTGCTACCGGGACTAGCGGGGAGCGCTCCTACAATGAGCAGTTCTTC. This gives the protein CSATGTSGERSYNEQFF.

Note on this clonotype: This sequence may be a read error, since a much larger clone differs from it by one base. The J gene is TRBJ1-2, the V gene TRBV2, with D possibly being TRBD1 (5 bases). The CDR3 consists of 13 residues. Deletions cut 7 bases from V and 9 bases from J, with 18 bases between. The germline V gene has CDR1 SNHLY and CDR2 FYNNEI. CDR3 in amino acids: CASTEGLRYSYTF. The CDR3 nucleotides are TGTGCCAGCACGGAGGGACTAAGATATAGCTACACCTTC.

This clonotype was observed many times. The V gene is TRBV4-2, the J gene TRBJ2-7; 7 bases line up with TRBD1. This CDR3 contains 16 residues. Trimming removed 3 bases from V and 4 bases from J; junction bases left unmatched: 12. Germline-derived CDR1 and CDR2 are LGHNA and YNFKEQ. CDR3: CASSHHPGQSRYEQYF. The CDR3 coding sequence is TGTGCCAGCAGCCATCACCCGGGACAGTCTCGTTACGAGCAGTACTTC.

This clonotype was detected many times. This chain links TRBV20-1 with TRBJ1-1; D possibly corresponds to TRBD1 (5 bases). The CDR3 sequence is 11 residues long. V was trimmed by 4 bases and J by 3 bases, leaving 6 bases between them. Germline V gives CDR1 DFQATT, CDR2 SNEGSKA (reference sequence). Written as DNA, the CDR3 is TGCAGTGCTATGGGGCACACTGAAGCTTTCTTT. Translation: CSAMGHTEAFF.

At least ten counts were recorded for this clonotype. The chain recombines TRBV2 with TRBJ2-3, with D perhaps matching TRBD2 (5 bases). The length of the CDR3 is 15 residues. The V gene's germline CDR1 is SNHLY and CDR2 FYNNEI. Trimming took off 7 bases at V and 0 bases at J, with 14 bases between the two ends. CDR3 sequence (DNA): TGTGCCAGCATTCGGGGTAGAACAAGCACAGATACGCAGTATTTT. This encodes CASIRGRTSTDTQYF.

This clonotype was detected many times. The chain joins TRBV20-1 to TRBJ2-2; D might be TRBD2 (6 bases). The CDR3 extends over 14 amino acids. Germline lookup yields CDR1 DFQATT and CDR2 SNEGSKA (reference sequence). With 5 bases removed from V and 6 bases from J, the gap between germline ends came to 16 bases. The DNA for the CDR3 is TGCAGTGCTTACTTGGAGGGCCAGCCCGGGGAGCTGTTTTTT. This gives the protein CSAYLEGQPGELFF.

This clonotype showed up many times. V gene TRBV11-2 combines with J gene TRBJ2-7, with 11 nucleotides matching TRBD2. This CDR3 has 16 amino acids. CDR1 is SGHAT, CDR2 FQNNGV, per germline. The V and J ends lost 1 base and 3 bases, in that order; junction bases with no gene match: 5. DNA for the CDR3: TGTGCCAGCAGCTTAGGACTAGCGGGGACTGTCTACGAGCAGTACTTC. As protein: CASSLGLAGTVYEQYF.

The sample holds many counts of this clonotype. DNA of the CDR3: TGTGCCAGCAGCGTTCGACTAGCGGGAGTTACCGGGGAGCTGTTTTTT. Translated: CASSVRLAGVTGELFF. The V call is TRBV7-8, the J call TRBJ2-2; 12 bases match TRBD2. The germline gives CDR1 SGHVS, CDR2 FQNEAQ. Unmatched junction bases numbered 6, after V lost 5 bases and J lost 5 bases. The CDR3 is 16 residues long.

This clonotype was seen repeatedly, ten times or more. The rearrangement uses TRBV6-1 and TRBJ2-6, with a possible D match to TRBD1 (6 bases). The V end was cut by 2 bases, the J end by 4 bases, with 9 bases between. The CDR3 runs to 15 residues. Germline CDR1 reads MNHNS; CDR2 reads SASEGT. CDR3 DNA sequence: TGTGCCAGCAGTGAATCAGGGGTCGGGGCCAACGTCCTGACTTTC. Protein sequence: CASSESGVGANVLTF.

The chain combines TRBV7-9 with TRBJ1-4, with D possibly being TRBD1 (6 bases). The length of the CDR3 is 14 residues. V was trimmed by 5 bases and J by 4 bases, leaving 11 bases between them. Per the germline V gene, CDR1 is SEHNR and CDR2 is FQNEAQ (reference sequence). In nucleotides, the CDR3 is TGTGCCAGCAGCCGGGGGCAGGATAATGAAAAACTGTTTTTT. This translates into CASSRGQDNEKLFF.

In its sample, this clonotype was seen a few times. DNA for the CDR3: TGTGCCAGCAGCTTAGCGCAGGAAGGATGGAATGAGCAGTTCTTC. Encoded protein: CASSLAQEGWNEQFF. The chain has TRBV11-1 and TRBJ2-1; D unresolved. Germline V gene sequence: CDR1 SGHAT, CDR2 FQDESV (reference sequence). This CDR3 is 15 amino acids long. Trimming shortened V by 0 bases and J by 7 bases, and 13 bases separated the two germline ends.